This T cell receptor (beta chain) emerged from a study of shared clonotypes between healthy human individuals. At the level of the study: The people who gave samples were a couple of women and a few men aged 18 to 49.

In regard to this clone: What it binds is not known.

Study findings and constraints: Owing to a small donor count, the genetic and exposure-history diversity represented was limited. Naive subsets usually exceeded memory subsets in estimated richness.

An approximately 200 ng quantity of DNA, approximately 29,000 T cell genomes, went into the sorted-subset replicate PCRs. Sequencing was performed with immunoSEQ multiplex PCR; in TCRdb, only in-frame clones are kept and a portion is missing. The sample holds 1,400,000 or so clones, just under 99% seen once. The sequence was collected from a man in his thirties or forties in good health. The sequenced sample was naive CD4+ T cells sorted from blood. Subset of the sample: CD45RA+ positively selected.

For the CDR3, the DNA is TGTGCCGGGTCCGGGGGGCCCTACGAGCAGTACTTC. Protein: CAGSGGPYEQYF. The chain recombines TRBV30 with TRBJ2-7, with TRBD2 as a possible D gene (7 bases). The CDR3 is made up of 12 amino acids. The V gene lost 8 bases and the J gene lost 2 bases, with 13 bases spanning the gap. Germline CDR1 reads GTSNPN; CDR2 reads SVGIG (reference sequence).